Following are 4 T cell receptor beta chains from one sample sequenced in a study of cytomegalovirus exposure and HLA in healthy donors. PCR was performed using 60 Vbeta and 13 Jbeta primers. The table came from immunoSEQ multiplex PCR; TCRdb's copy has only in-frame clones and leaves some out. This table has about 160,000 clones, around four fifths appearing once. Material: PBMCs. The origin of the receptors is a woman between 50 and 59 years old in good health and CMV-seronegative.

The J gene is TRBJ1-5, the V gene TRBV27; D is uncertain. The V end was cut by 6 bases, the J end by 2 bases, with 14 bases between. Per germline, CDR1 MNHEY and CDR2 SMNVEV (reference sequence). CDR3 length: 15 residues. CDR3 protein: CASSPGGRGNQPQHF. In DNA form, the CDR3 reads TGTGCCAGCAGCCCGGGAGGCAGAGGCAATCAGCCCCAGCATTTT.

This clone was found a few times. V usage is TRBV6-4 and J usage is TRBJ2-2; D is unclear. The CDR3 has 14 amino acids. The germline V gene has CDR1 MRHNA and CDR2 SNTAGT. V dropped 6 bases and J dropped 0 bases, with 8 bases sitting between them. The CDR3 protein is CASSRGTNTGELFF. CDR3 sequence (DNA): TGTGCCAGCAGCCGAGGTACGAACACCGGGGAGCTGTTTTTT.

The rearrangement uses TRBV9 and TRBJ2-2; 13 nucleotides align to TRBD2. The length of the CDR3 is 16 residues. Germline CDR1 and CDR2: SGDLS and YYNGEE. Trimming cost V 6 bases and J 6 bases; bases outside gene matches: 8. CDR3 bases: TGTGCCAGCACCGCAATTGGACTAGCGGGGGCCGGGGAGCTGTTTTTT. This sequence encodes CASTAIGLAGAGELFF. The full variable domain, with the rest looked up from reference TRBV9 and TRBJ2-2, is DSGVTQTPKHLITATGQRVTLRCSPRSGDLSVYWYQQSLDQGLQFLIQYYNGEERAKGNILERFSAQQFPDLHSELNLSSLELGDSALYFCASTAIGLAGAGELFFGEGSRLTVL.

This chain uses TRBV5-5 with TRBJ2-1; the match to TRBD1 covers 7 bases. J gave up 2 bases and V 4 bases, and 3 bases lay outside the gene matches. The CDR3 spans 14 residues. Germline V gene sequence: CDR1 SGHKS, CDR2 YYEKEE (reference sequence). The CDR3 coding sequence is TGTGCCAGCAGCCGGACAGGAGCCTACAATGAGCAGTTCTTC. Translating gives CASSRTGAYNEQFF.